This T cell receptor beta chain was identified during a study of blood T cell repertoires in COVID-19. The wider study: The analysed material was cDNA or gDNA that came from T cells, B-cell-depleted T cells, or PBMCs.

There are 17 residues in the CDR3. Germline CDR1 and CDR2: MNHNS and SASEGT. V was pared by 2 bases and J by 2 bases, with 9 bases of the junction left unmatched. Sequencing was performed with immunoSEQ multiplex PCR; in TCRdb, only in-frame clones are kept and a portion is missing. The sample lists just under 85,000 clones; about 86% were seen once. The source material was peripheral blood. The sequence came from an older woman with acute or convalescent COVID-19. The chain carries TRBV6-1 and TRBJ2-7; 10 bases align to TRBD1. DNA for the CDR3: TGTGCCAGCAGTGAATGGGACAGGGGAACGGCGACCTACGAGCAGTACTTC. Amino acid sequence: CASSEWDRGTATYEQYF.